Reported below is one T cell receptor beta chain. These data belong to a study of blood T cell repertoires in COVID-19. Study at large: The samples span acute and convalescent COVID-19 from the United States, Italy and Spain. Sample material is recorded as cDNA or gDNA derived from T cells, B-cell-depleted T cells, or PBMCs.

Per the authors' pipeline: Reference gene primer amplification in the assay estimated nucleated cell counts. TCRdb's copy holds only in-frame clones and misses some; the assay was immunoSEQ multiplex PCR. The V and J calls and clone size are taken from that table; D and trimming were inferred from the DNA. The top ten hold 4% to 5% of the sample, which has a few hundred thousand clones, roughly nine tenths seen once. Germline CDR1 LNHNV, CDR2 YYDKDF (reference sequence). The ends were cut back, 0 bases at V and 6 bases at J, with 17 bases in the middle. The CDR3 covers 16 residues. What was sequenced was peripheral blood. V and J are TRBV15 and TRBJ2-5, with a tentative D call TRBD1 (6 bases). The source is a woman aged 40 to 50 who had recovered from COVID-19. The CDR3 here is CATSREGDTGRKTQYF. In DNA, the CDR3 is TGTGCCACCAGCAGAGAGGGGGACACGGGAAGGAAGACCCAGTACTTC.